What follows are 20 T cell receptor beta chains derived from one specimen sequenced in a study of shared clonotypes between healthy human individuals. The method was immunoSEQ multiplex PCR; TCRdb's version includes in-frame clones alone and lacks a portion of them. The data show around 600,000 clones, roughly 95% seen once. CD8 cells regarded as naive lacked CD45RO, were positively chosen for CCR7, and omitted terminally differentiated effector memory CD45RA+ cells. The sequenced sample was naive CD8+ T cells sorted from blood. Source of these receptors: a woman aged 25 to 45 in good health.

The gene calls are TRBV2 and TRBJ1-1; tentatively, D is TRBD1 (6 bases). Trimming stripped 7 bases from V and 10 bases from J, with 19 bases between. The CDR3 spans 13 residues. Germline CDR1 SNHLY, CDR2 FYNNEI. The CDR3 sequence: CASKTGALEGAFF. In nucleotides, the CDR3 is TGTGCCAGCAAGACGGGGGCCCTTGAAGGAGCTTTCTTT.

Regarding this clone: The sample contains more than one DNA sequence encoding this CDR3. The gene calls are TRBV27 and TRBJ2-7; TRBD2 is a possible D gene (6 bases). The V end was cut by 3 bases, the J end by 3 bases, with 12 bases between. The CDR3 totals 14 residues. Germline values: CDR1 MNHEY, CDR2 SMNVEV (reference sequence). The CDR3 DNA follows: TGTGCCAGCAGTTTTTCCGGGAGCAACTACGAGCAGTACTTC. This gives the protein CASSFSGSNYEQYF.

J is TRBJ2-7 and V is TRBV5-1; perhaps TRBD2 as D (6 bases). CDR3 size: 12 residues. Trimming left V 0 bases short and J 5 bases short, with 6 bases between. CDR1 and CDR2 from the germline V gene are SGHRS and YFSETQ. The DNA for the CDR3 is TGCGCCAGCAGCTTGGAGCGGGACGAGCAGTACTTC. Its translation is CASSLERDEQYF.

The CDR3 bases are TGTGCCAGCGGTATAGGGGATGAGCAGTTCTTC. This translates into CASGIGDEQFF. The chain joins TRBV5-4 to TRBJ2-1, with D tentatively TRBD1 (5 bases). CDR3 length: 11 amino acids. Trimming cost V 7 bases and J 8 bases, with 10 bases left between them. Germline V gene lookup returns CDR1 SGHNT and CDR2 YYREEE (reference sequence).

This chain links TRBV7-8 with TRBJ1-2, with TRBD1 matching over 9 bases. Trimming took 5 bases from V and 5 from J; bases not matched to a gene: 12. The CDR3 runs 16 residues. Germline CDR1 is SGHVS and CDR2 is FQNEAQ. CDR3 nucleotides: TGTGCCAGCAGCCCGGGACAGGGTGTTCCCCTGTATGGCTACACCTTC. Translation gives CASSPGQGVPLYGYTF. Combining the CDR3 with reference TRBV7-8 and TRBJ1-2 gives the whole variable domain GAGVSQSPRYKVAKRGQDVALRCDPISGHVSLFWYQQALGQGPEFLTYFQNEAQLDKSGLPSDRFFAERPEGSVSTLKIQRTQQEDSAVYLCASSPGQGVPLYGYTFGSGTRLTVV.

The V and J genes are TRBV4-1 and TRBJ1-5, with 8 bases fitting TRBD1. The CDR3 length is 17 residues. J gave up 4 bases and V 0 bases, and 8 bases lay outside the gene matches. Germline lookup yields CDR1 MGHRA and CDR2 YSYEKL. Here the CDR3 DNA reads TGCGCCAGCAGCCAAGATTATGGCACAGGGGGGAATCAGCCCCAGCATTTT. Translated, it gives CASSQDYGTGGNQPQHF.

Comments on this clone: The same CDR3 is also encoded by other DNA sequences in this sample. The rearrangement uses TRBV27 and TRBJ2-7; the D call may be TRBD1 or TRBD2 (5 bases each). The CDR3 runs to 13 residues. CDR1 and CDR2 from the germline V gene are MNHEY and SMNVEV (reference sequence). The V and J ends lost 5 bases and 4 bases respectively, with 12 bases between them. The CDR3 loop is CASSLGRDYEQYF. DNA of the CDR3: TGTGCCAGCAGTCTGGGACGGGATTACGAGCAGTACTTC.

The rearrangement uses TRBV27 and TRBJ2-1, with D maybe TRBD2 (6 bases). The CDR3 consists of 16 residues. The V gene lost 0 bases and the J gene lost 3 bases, with 12 bases spanning the gap. The germline V gene has CDR1 MNHEY and CDR2 SMNVEV (reference sequence). As DNA, the CDR3 is TGTGCCAGCAGTTTATCGCCCGGGAGCTACTACAATGAGCAGTTCTTC. Protein: CASSLSPGSYYNEQFF.

Details on this clone: In the same sample, other DNA sequences code for this CDR3. The chain joins TRBV7-9 to TRBJ2-7, with D tentatively TRBD2 (5 bases). Trimming left V 4 bases short and J 2 bases short, with 6 bases between. The CDR3 totals 12 residues. Per germline, CDR1 SEHNR and CDR2 FQNEAQ (reference sequence). CDR3: CASSSGTYEQYF. Here the CDR3 DNA reads TGTGCCAGCAGCTCCGGGACCTACGAGCAGTACTTC. Complete variable domain (other parts from reference TRBV7-9 and TRBJ2-7): DTGVSQNPRHKITKRGQNVTFRCDPISEHNRLYWYRQTLGQGPEFLTYFQNEAQLEKSRLLSDRFSAERPKGSFSTLEIQRTEQGDSAMYLCASSSGTYEQYFGPGTRLTVT.

Here the CDR3 DNA reads TGTGCCAGTAGGCCGGGACTAGCGGGGGTAGAACCCGATACGCAGTATTTT. Translated: CASRPGLAGVEPDTQYF. The chain uses TRBV19 and TRBJ2-3, with TRBD2 matching 14 bases. The germline V gene encodes CDR1 LNHDA and CDR2 SQIVND (reference sequence). Unmatched junction bases numbered 11, after V lost 6 bases and J lost 6 bases. The CDR3 runs 17 residues.

The chain employs TRBV5-5 and TRBJ1-1; TRBD1 aligns across 9 bases. Germline loops: CDR1 SGHKS, CDR2 YYEKEE (reference sequence). CDR3 length: 17 residues. J was trimmed by 4 bases and V by 1 base; bases with no gene match: 11. In nucleotides, the CDR3 is TGTGCCAGCAGCTTGTTGGACAGGGGTGTTGTGGGCACTGAAGCTTTCTTT. Residues: CASSLLDRGVVGTEAFF.

This chain uses TRBV29-1 with TRBJ2-7; D possibly matches TRBD1 or TRBD2 (6 bases each). Trimming pared 4 bases from V and 2 bases from J, leaving 18 bases between. The CDR3 is made up of 15 amino acids. Germline V gene lookup returns CDR1 SQVTM and CDR2 ANQGSEA. The CDR3 bases are TGCAGCGTTGGGGGGGCCGGACCGGAGGCCTACGAGCAGTACTTC. Amino acids: CSVGGAGPEAYEQYF.

V is TRBV5-6 and J is TRBJ2-7; no clear D gene. The CDR3 is 12 residues long. V was trimmed by 0 bases and J by 6 bases, leaving 7 bases between them. Looked up from germline, CDR1 is SGHDT and CDR2 is YYEEEE. The CDR3 coding sequence is TGTGCCAGCAGCTTGGGGGTAAGCGAGCAGTACTTC. This encodes CASSLGVSEQYF.

V and J are TRBV28 and TRBJ2-5; TRBD1 matches at 7 bases. Germline CDR1 reads MDHEN; CDR2 reads SYDVKM. The trim removed 3 bases at V and 4 bases at J, leaving 5 bases unmatched. The CDR3 has 14 amino acids. The CDR3 region is CASSLETGLETQYF. The CDR3 DNA is TGTGCCAGCAGTTTGGAGACAGGGCTAGAGACCCAGTACTTC.

The J gene is TRBJ2-1, the V gene TRBV9, with D possibly matching TRBD2 (6 bases). This CDR3 spans 16 amino acids. Trimming removed 4 bases at V and 4 bases at J, with 18 bases between. Germline V gives CDR1 SGDLS, CDR2 YYNGEE. The CDR3 is CASSPQGIGGYNEQFF. For the CDR3, the DNA is TGTGCCAGCAGCCCCCAAGGAATAGGAGGGTACAATGAGCAGTTCTTC.

The count of this clone is one. The sample has other DNA sequences that encode this CDR3 too. The gene calls are TRBV19 and TRBJ2-3; D uncertain. V was shortened by 3 bases and J by 1 base, with 8 bases between the two germline ends. Germline V gene lookup returns CDR1 LNHDA and CDR2 SQIVND (reference sequence). The CDR3 has 14 residues. Written as DNA, the CDR3 is TGTGCCAGTAGTATTCTGGCTGGCACAGATACGCAGTATTTT. Protein sequence: CASSILAGTDTQYF.

This clone was seen just once. The CDR3 here is CASSQGITGILVDTIYF. CDR3 DNA: TGCGCCAGCAGCCAAGGGATCACAGGGATCCTCGTGGACACCATATATTTT. The chain recombines TRBV4-1 with TRBJ1-3, with D perhaps TRBD1 (6 bases). V dropped 1 base and J dropped 8 bases, with 21 bases sitting between them. This CDR3 has 17 amino acids. Per the germline V gene, CDR1 is MGHRA and CDR2 is YSYEKL.

The chain recombines TRBV10-3 with TRBJ2-7; D is possibly TRBD2 (5 bases). Germline V gives CDR1 ENHRY, CDR2 SYGVKD. V lost 0 bases to trimming and J lost 3 bases, with 12 bases between them. This CDR3 region has 15 residues. CDR3 bases: TGTGCCATCAGTGAGTCCGGGGTCCAAATCTACGAGCAGTACTTC. It translates to CAISESGVQIYEQYF.

This rearrangement joins TRBV6-5 to TRBJ1-1; D gene uncertain. Germline values: CDR1 MNHEY, CDR2 SVGAGI. CDR3 length equals 13 residues. Trimming took 8 bases from V and 5 from J, leaving 15 bases between them. The CDR3 protein is CASHTSEGTEAFF. The CDR3 nucleotides read TGTGCCAGCCATACGTCTGAGGGAACTGAAGCTTTCTTT.

The rearrangement links TRBV19 to TRBJ2-5; 7 nucleotides align to TRBD2. The V and J ends lost 3 bases and 4 bases, in that order; junction bases with no gene match: 8. Per the germline V gene, CDR1 is LNHDA and CDR2 is SQIVND (reference sequence). The CDR3 extends over 15 amino acids. The CDR3 DNA follows: TGTGCCAGTAGTATCACGGGACTACTATCAGAGACCCAGTACTTC. Protein sequence: CASSITGLLSETQYF.